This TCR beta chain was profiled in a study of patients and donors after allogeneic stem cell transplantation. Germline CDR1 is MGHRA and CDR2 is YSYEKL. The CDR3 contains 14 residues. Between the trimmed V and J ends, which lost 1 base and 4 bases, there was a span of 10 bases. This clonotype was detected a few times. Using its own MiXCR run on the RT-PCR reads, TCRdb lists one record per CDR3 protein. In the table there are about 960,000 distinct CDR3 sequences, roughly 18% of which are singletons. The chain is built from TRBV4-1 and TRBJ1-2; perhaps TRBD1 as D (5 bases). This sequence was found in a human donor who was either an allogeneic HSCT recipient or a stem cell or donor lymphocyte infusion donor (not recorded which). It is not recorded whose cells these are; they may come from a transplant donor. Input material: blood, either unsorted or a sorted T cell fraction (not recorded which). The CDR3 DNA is TGCGCCAGCAGCCAAGCCGGGACTGCCTATGGCTACACCTTC. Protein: CASSQAGTAYGYTF.